This T cell receptor (beta chain) was recovered during a study of T cells after yellow fever vaccination. About the research overall: The authors prepared low-cell-number fractions using SMART-Seq v4 Ultra Low Input.

This clonotype was seen a few times. Its matching antigen is unknown. Making TCR cDNA involved 5'RACE template switching, which added UMIs and a universal primer site. TCRdb fed the 5' RACE reads into MiXCR, producing one record per CDR3 protein. The repertoire consists of 250,000 to 300,000 distinct CDR3 sequences, with roughly 5.6% occurring once and the leading ten covering less than 3.5%. Study results and limitations: Abundant bulk-derived clonotypes could contaminate FACS-sorted repertoires. The appearance of a small share of clonotypes in both CD4 and CD8 compartments was observed.

V lost 2 bases and J lost 7, with 9 bases in between. The CDR3 is made up of 13 amino acids. CDR1 is KGHDR and CDR2 is SFDVKD in the germline V gene. The clonotype originates from a man aged 18 to 29 who received the YFV17D yellow fever vaccine. The sequences come from CD4+ T cells sorted from PBMCs, collected on the day of the yellow fever booster vaccination. The rearrangement uses TRBV24-1 and TRBJ2-3, with unresolved D. The CDR3 region is CATSDSRIYTQYF. The CDR3 nucleotides are TGTGCCACCAGTGATTCCCGAATCTATACGCAGTATTTT.